Listed below are T cell receptor beta chains from one sample, sequenced in a study of T cell responses to AZD1222 COVID-19 vaccine. The table came from immunoSEQ multiplex PCR; TCRdb's copy has only in-frame clones and leaves some out. The repertoire holds about 94,000 clones, with roughly 88% as singletons. Sequencing was performed on peripheral blood, taken 28 days after the second AZD1222 dose. The receptors were gathered from an adult who received the AZD1222 COVID-19 vaccine. CDR3s include the opening cysteine and the closing phenylalanine or tryptophan. The order of the fields is V gene, J gene, CDR3 protein.

TRBV28	TRBJ1-1	CASESNTEAFF
TRBV2	TRBJ1-1	CASRSSRETEAFF
TRBV5-6	TRBJ1-1	CASSNFGTGNTEAFF
TRBV6-5	TRBJ2-3	CASSYYSRTDTQYF
TRBV19	TRBJ2-2	CASSGTGGSTGELFF
TRBV7-8	TRBJ1-3	CASSLRGVPGNTIYF
TRBV6-5	TRBJ2-5	CASSYIGGETQYF
TRBV5-4	TRBJ2-7	CASSRTPGLAVYEQYF
TRBV5-1	TRBJ1-2	CASSLIPSDGYTF
TRBV4-3	TRBJ1-4	CASSHLDSATNEKLFF
TRBV27	TRBJ1-4	CASSSPGQGREEKLFF
TRBV7-9	TRBJ2-7	CASSLVAPWTGGEQYF
TRBV7-8	TRBJ1-1	CASSPRGRGGSEAFF
TRBV5-1	TRBJ2-3	CASTSGSPPDTQYF
TRBV4-2	TRBJ1-2	CASSQVGNGYTF
TRBV11-3	TRBJ2-7	CASSSRDEQYF
TRBV27	TRBJ2-1	CASTPLGRASYNEQFF
TRBV7-8	TRBJ1-4	CASSSARNNEKLFF
TRBV7-2	TRBJ1-2	CASSSIQGTGYTF
TRBV3-1/TRBV3-2	TRBJ2-3	CASSHQGGTDTQYF
TRBV3-1/TRBV3-2	TRBJ1-5	CASSQGRDQPQHF
TRBV7-2	TRBJ1-5	CASSTQGGYSNQPQHF
TRBV5-4	TRBJ1-3	CASSLGAGESGNTIYF
TRBV3-1/TRBV3-2	TRBJ1-1	CASSQEGTLNTEAFF
TRBV7-2	TRBJ1-1	CASIAGAVPEAFF
TRBV10-3	TRBJ2-2	CAISEIETTWGTGELFF
TRBV18	TRBJ2-1	CASSPGADEQFF
TRBV29-1	TRBJ1-4	CSVGQGTGGNEKLFF
TRBV11-2	TRBJ1-2	CASSFDEGYGYTF
TRBV7-3	TRBJ2-3	CASSLIGRSDTQYF
TRBV25-1	TRBJ1-6	CASTGDRGRDSPLHF
TRBV4-2	TRBJ2-1	CASSIQGPSGVYNEQFF
TRBV30	TRBJ1-5	CAWSLGQGGNQPQHF
TRBV5-6	TRBJ1-1	CASSYTGQANTEAFF
TRBV7-2	TRBJ1-6	CASSSQVLDSPLHF
TRBV9	TRBJ2-5	CASSVEGSQWLETQYF
TRBV11-1	TRBJ2-1	CASSIPSRGYNEQFF
TRBV19	TRBJ1-1	CASLGAEAFF
TRBV12-3/TRBV12-4	TRBJ2-6	CATDRAGANVLTF
TRBV15	TRBJ2-5	CATSSGTSGRKETQYF
TRBV30	TRBJ1-6	CAWSPTENSPLHF
TRBV12-5	TRBJ2-5	CASGRSQGPQETQYF
TRBV10-2	TRBJ2-2	CASSEVPGELFF
TRBV10-2	TRBJ2-7	CASSRQAESYEQYF
TRBV18	TRBJ1-1	CASSANRALNTEAFF
TRBV19	TRBJ2-2	CASSIVGLAGHPTVELFF
TRBV5-1	TRBJ1-2	CASSGGHLANYGYTF
TRBV20-1	TRBJ1-3	CSASDRPGNTIYF
TRBV3-1/TRBV3-2	TRBJ2-3	CASSLGGIDTQYF
TRBV19	TRBJ2-1	CASQTGRGRYNEQFF
TRBV5-6	TRBJ1-5	CASSGYNQPQHF
TRBV4-1	TRBJ2-7	CASSQDQRDEQYF